This TCR beta chain was recorded in a study of T-cell reconstitution after alpha-beta-depleted transplantation in children. General study results and limits: By one year post-transplant, T-cell counts and diversity largely arose from T cells that were newly produced. Several hundred expanded graft clones reportedly gave rise to the alpha-beta T cells present about two months after transplant. Some patients' high day-60 TCRbeta diversity was traced to surviving recipient T cells and thymic progenitors.

Library preparation (for TCRbeta) was performed with unique molecular identifiers. Each CDR3 protein gets one entry after TCRdb re-called the PCR reads with MiXCR. The sample contains fewer than 450,000 distinct CDR3 sequences, 15% to 20% of which appear only once. Trimming removed 2 bases from V and 3 bases from J; junction bases left unmatched: 9. Germline values: CDR1 SGHRS, CDR2 YFSETQ. The CDR3 is 16 amino acids. This clonotype was counted only a few times. Its antigen is unknown. V gene TRBV5-1 combines with J gene TRBJ2-7; the match to TRBD1 covers 9 bases. Sequencing used PBMCs, mostly from graft donor cells, obtained 360 days after TCRalphabeta/CD19-depleted stem cell transplant. This TCR was recovered from a male patient under 10 years old who had a stem cell transplant for acute lymphoblastic leukemia, so the T cells may come from the graft donor. CDR3 nucleotides: TGCGCCAGCAGCTTCACCCGGACAGGGGCCCTCTACGAGCAGTACTTC. It is translated as CASSFTRTGALYEQYF.